The clone carrying this TCR beta chain has just a few counts. Its antigen is not known. V shed 3 bases and J shed 8 bases, with 9 bases lying between them. CDR3 length equals 12 residues. These data originate in a study of T-cell memory formation after mild COVID-19. UMIs and sample barcodes were carried by the TCR alpha and TCR beta cDNA libraries that 5'RACE produced using constant-segment primers. One entry per CDR3 protein, called by TCRdb with MiXCR from the 5' RACE reads. The sample consists of about 210,000 distinct CDR3 sequences, 27% of them appearing once. Study outcomes and limitations: Whereas later expanders leaned CD4+, clones contracting day 15 to 85 showed a balanced CD4/CD8 makeup. Contracting clones localized mainly to CM and EM when CD4+ and mainly to EMRA when CD8+. Within pre-infection memory, some responding clones were found, suggesting cross-reactive memory joined.

The sequencing input was PBMCs or a T cell subset sorted from them (not recorded which). The chain carries TRBV12-3 or TRBV12-4 and TRBJ2-3; TRBD1 might be the D (5 bases). The source of this sequence is an adult woman who had mild COVID-19 (a few samples of this study predate the infection). Cell type and time point are not known. The DNA of the CDR3 is TGTGCCAGCAGTTTTAACCAGGGTACGCAGTATTTT. It codes for CASSFNQGTQYF.